The 28 T cell receptor beta chains below all came from one sample that was sequenced in a study of cytomegalovirus exposure and HLA in healthy donors. The method was immunoSEQ multiplex PCR; TCRdb's version includes in-frame clones alone and lacks a portion of them. The sample holds 130,000 or so clones, around nine tenths seen once. Sequenced input: PBMCs. These receptors all come from a woman aged 18-30 years in good health and CMV-seronegative.

This clone occurred once. The chain joins TRBV13 to TRBJ2-3; D ambiguous. CDR3 length equals 14 residues. Germline lookup yields CDR1 PRHDT and CDR2 FYEKMQ (reference sequence). The V end was cut by 4 bases, the J end by 1 base, with 9 bases between. CDR3 loop: CASSSTSGTDTQYF. As DNA, the CDR3 is TGTGCCAGCAGCTCAACCTCGGGCACAGATACGCAGTATTTT.

The rearrangement joins TRBV28 to TRBJ2-5, with 8 bases lining up with TRBD1. With V trimmed by 3 bases and J by 6 bases, 9 bases remained unmatched. CDR1 and CDR2 (germline): MDHEN, SYDVKM. CDR3 length: 15 amino acids. This CDR3 reads CASSFLDRAVQTQYF. CDR3 coding DNA: TGTGCCAGCAGTTTCCTGGACAGGGCAGTCCAGACCCAGTACTTC.

The chain recombines TRBV27 with TRBJ2-7; no reliable D call. Germline V CDR1 and CDR2: MNHEY, SMNVEV (reference sequence). The CDR3 extends over 14 amino acids. With 2 bases removed from V and 3 bases from J, the gap between germline ends came to 11 bases. CDR3 in amino acids: CASSLQATNYEQYF. As DNA, the CDR3 is TGTGCCAGCAGTTTACAAGCGACCAACTACGAGCAGTACTTC.

The chain has TRBV4-1 and TRBJ2-7; 10 bases agree with TRBD1. V was pared by 2 bases and J by 1 base, with 5 bases of the junction left unmatched. The germline gives CDR1 MGHRA, CDR2 YSYEKL. This CDR3 region has 16 residues. CDR3 bases: TGCGCCAGCAGCCAAACCGGGACAGGGGCGTCCTACGAGCAGTACTTC. It encodes CASSQTGTGASYEQYF.

This chain connects TRBV9 to TRBJ2-1; D is possibly TRBD2 (5 bases). This CDR3 contains 15 residues. The germline V gene encodes CDR1 SGDLS and CDR2 YYNGEE. V was shortened by 4 bases and J by 0 bases, with 11 bases between the two germline ends. CDR3 sequence: CASSPSGSSYNEQFF. The CDR3 coding sequence is TGTGCCAGCAGCCCGAGCGGAAGCTCCTACAATGAGCAGTTCTTC. Supplemented by reference TRBV9 and TRBJ2-1, the full variable domain reads DSGVTQTPKHLITATGQRVTLRCSPRSGDLSVYWYQQSLDQGLQFLIQYYNGEERAKGNILERFSAQQFPDLHSELNLSSLELGDSALYFCASSPSGSSYNEQFFGPGTRLTVL.

J is TRBJ1-5 and V is TRBV2, with 8 bases that match TRBD1. Looked up from germline, CDR1 is SNHLY and CDR2 is FYNNEI. CDR3 length: 15 residues. V shed 6 bases and J 0 bases; nucleotides not matched to a gene: 4. DNA of the CDR3: TGTGCCAGCAGGGGGGACAGGAATAGCAATCAGCCCCAGCATTTT. Protein product: CASRGDRNSNQPQHF.

A remark on this clone: One junction end disagrees with the germline gene, perhaps due to a read error. The chain couples TRBV7-7 to TRBJ1-2; possible D gene TRBD1, 6 bases. Germline lookup yields CDR1 SSHAT and CDR2 FNYEAQ (reference sequence). The CDR3 contains 12 residues. The CDR3 here is CASRTYREGYTF. For the CDR3, the DNA is TGTGCTAGCAGAACCTACAGGGAGGGCTACACCTTC.

V gene TRBV30 combines with J gene TRBJ2-2, with a weak D call TRBD1 (5 bases). Per the germline V gene, CDR1 is GTSNPN and CDR2 is SVGIG (reference sequence). V was clipped by 6 bases and J by 1 base, with 12 bases between them. The CDR3 has 14 residues. The CDR3 coding sequence is TGTGCCTGCGGATACAGGAGGAACACCGGGGAGCTGTTTTTT. Translated, it gives CACGYRRNTGELFF.

The chain joins TRBV9 to TRBJ2-1; 12 bases are a match to TRBD2. V dropped 5 bases and J dropped 7; count of bases not matched to a gene: 16. CDR3 size: 18 residues. Germline CDR1 and CDR2: SGDLS and YYNGEE. In DNA, the CDR3 is TGTGCCAGCAGAGCCGGGACTAGCGGGTTCCACCCCGAGAATGAGCAGTTCTTC. Its translation is CASRAGTSGFHPENEQFF.

The genes are TRBV28 and TRBJ2-7, with D uncertain. Trimming stripped 3 bases from V and 6 bases from J, with 12 bases between. Germline CDR1 reads MDHEN; CDR2 reads SYDVKM. The CDR3 has 13 residues. Here the CDR3 DNA reads TGTGCCAGCAGTTTGCGGAGTCCCCTCGAGCAGTACTTC. Translating gives CASSLRSPLEQYF. The variable domain in full, completed from reference TRBV28 and TRBJ2-7, reads DVKVTQSSRYLVKRTGEKVFLECVQDMDHENMFWYRQDPGLGLRLIYFSYDVKMKEKGDIPEGYSVSREKKERFSLILESASTNQTSMYLCASSLRSPLEQYFGPGTRLTVT.

The V and J genes are TRBV7-9 and TRBJ2-3; 9 bases agree with TRBD2. Germline trimming cut 1 base from V and 6 bases from J; bases unmatched to any gene: 8. The CDR3 runs 16 residues. In germline, CDR1 is SEHNR, CDR2 FQNEAQ (reference sequence). CDR3 amino acids: CASSLGGLARFDTQYF. As DNA, the CDR3 is TGTGCCAGCAGCTTAGGGGGACTAGCACGTTTTGATACGCAGTATTTT.

This rearrangement joins TRBV18 to TRBJ1-2, with D tentatively TRBD1 (6 bases). The CDR3 has 15 amino acids. V lost 6 bases and J 1 base, leaving 15 bases between the germline ends. Germline V gene data show CDR1 as KGHSH and CDR2 as LQKENI. This chain's CDR3 is CASSKNREHNYGYTF. As DNA, the CDR3 is TGTGCCAGCTCTAAGAACAGGGAACATAACTATGGCTACACCTTC.

The chain recombines TRBV5-8 with TRBJ2-2, with D maybe TRBD2 (5 bases). The CDR3 is made up of 14 amino acids. Germline CDR1 and CDR2: SGHTS and YDEGEE. V dropped 1 base and J dropped 6 bases, with 10 bases sitting between them. This chain's CDR3 is CASSLLALSGELFF. CDR3 nucleotide sequence: TGTGCCAGCAGCTTGCTAGCCCTTTCCGGGGAGCTGTTTTTT.

The chain recombines TRBV21-1 with TRBJ1-1. TRBV21-1 is classified as a pseudogene. The CDR3 spans 16 residues. The CDR3 here is CASSKAGREVKTEAFF. The CDR3 DNA follows: TGTGCCAGCAGCAAAGCGGGACGGGAGGTGAAAACTGAAGCTTTCTTT.

This rearrangement joins TRBV4-3 to TRBJ2-7; 10 bases are shared with TRBD2. CDR1 is LGHNA, CDR2 YSLEER, per germline. This CDR3 contains 16 residues. Germline trimming cut 3 bases from V and 0 bases from J; bases unmatched to any gene: 5. CDR3 in amino acids: CASSHHLAGASYEQYF. The DNA for the CDR3 is TGCGCCAGCAGCCACCATCTAGCGGGAGCCTCCTACGAGCAGTACTTC.

V and J are TRBV5-1 and TRBJ2-2; tentatively, D is TRBD2 (6 bases). V lost 0 bases to trimming and J lost 4 bases, with 10 bases between them. Germline V lookup: CDR1 SGHRS, CDR2 YFSETQ. The CDR3 is 15 amino acids. CDR3 in DNA: TGCGCCAGCAGCTTGGCTGCCGGGAGCACCGGGGAGCTGTTTTTT. It specifies CASSLAAGSTGELFF.

The rearrangement uses TRBV2 and TRBJ2-1; 8 bases match TRBD1. The V and J ends lost 0 bases and 8 bases, in that order; junction bases with no gene match: 3. CDR3 length: 14 residues. Germline V CDR1 and CDR2: SNHLY, FYNNEI. The CDR3 DNA sequence: TGTGCCAGCAGTGAAGCGGACAGGGTGGATGAGCAGTTCTTC. It is translated as CASSEADRVDEQFF.

The V call is TRBV11-2, the J call TRBJ1-1; TRBD1 might be the D (5 bases). CDR1 and CDR2 (germline): SGHAT, FQNNGV. CDR3 length: 14 residues. Trimming cost V 2 bases and J 5 bases, with 12 bases left between them. The CDR3 reads CASSLQQGSTEAFF. DNA for the CDR3: TGTGCCAGCAGCTTACAGCAGGGATCGACTGAAGCTTTCTTT.

The chain carries TRBV2 and TRBJ2-1; D perhaps matches TRBD1 (6 bases). Looked up from germline, CDR1 is SNHLY and CDR2 is FYNNEI. The CDR3 runs 12 residues. The V end lost 4 bases, the J end lost 5 bases, and 6 bases lay between the germline ends. The CDR3 region is CASSGDNNEQFF. CDR3 nucleotides: TGTGCCAGCAGTGGGGACAACAATGAGCAGTTCTTC.

The V gene is TRBV7-8, the J gene TRBJ1-6, with a possible D match to TRBD1 (5 bases). Trimming shortened V by 2 bases and J by 4 bases, and 12 bases separated the two germline ends. This CDR3 has 16 amino acids. Germline V gene sequence: CDR1 SGHVS, CDR2 FQNEAQ. The DNA for the CDR3 is TGTGCCAGCAGCTTATATCAGGGCCCTTATAATTCACCCCTCCACTTT. It encodes CASSLYQGPYNSPLHF.

The chain carries TRBV9 and TRBJ1-2, with TRBD1 identical over 8 bases. The germline V gene encodes CDR1 SGDLS and CDR2 YYNGEE. The CDR3 is 17 residues long. The V segment lost 0 bases and the J segment 8 bases; nucleotides outside the gene matches: 15. This CDR3 reads CASSVGGQGAPLGGYTF. CDR3 sequence (DNA): TGTGCCAGCAGCGTAGGGGGGCAGGGGGCCCCCCTTGGGGGCTACACCTTC.

The rearrangement links TRBV18 to TRBJ1-5; 12 bases align to TRBD1. Germline assignment: CDR1 KGHSH and CDR2 LQKENI. This CDR3 is 15 amino acids long. J lost 5 bases, V lost 3 bases, and 2 bases had no gene match. CDR3 sequence: CASSPGQGAYQPQHF. DNA of the CDR3: TGTGCCAGCTCACCGGGACAGGGGGCTTATCAGCCCCAGCATTTT.

Regarding this clone: This CDR3 is missing its conserved last phenylalanine or tryptophan, likely due to a read error. The limits of the CDR3 on the DNA are not certain, so only TCRdb's listed CDR3 is given. The chain joins TRBV7-3 to TRBJ1-4. Ends included, the CDR3 has 12 residues. Germline V gene lookup returns CDR1 SGHTA and CDR2 FQGTGA. This chain's CDR3 is CASSLGEGSLMG.

The chain links TRBV6-1 to TRBJ2-1, with 8 bases matching TRBD2. This CDR3 has 14 amino acids. J gave up 10 bases and V 2 bases, and 7 bases lay outside the gene matches. From germline, CDR1 is MNHNS and CDR2 SASEGT. The CDR3: CASSELGSGTEQFF. CDR3 sequence (DNA): TGTGCCAGCAGTGAACTAGGTAGCGGGACCGAGCAGTTCTTC.

The chain combines TRBV18 with TRBJ2-5, with 14 bases fitting TRBD2. The germline CDR1 and CDR2 sequences are KGHSH and LQKENI. This CDR3 contains 17 residues. V lost 3 bases and J lost 1; bases outside the gene matches: 4. The CDR3 sequence: CASSPQTSGRGQETQYF. CDR3 coding DNA: TGTGCCAGCTCACCCCAGACTAGCGGGAGGGGCCAAGAGACCCAGTACTTC.

The chain links TRBV28 to TRBJ2-1, with TRBD2 matching 7 bases. CDR1 is MDHEN and CDR2 is SYDVKM in the germline V gene. J was trimmed by 0 bases and V by 5 bases; bases with no gene match: 10. The CDR3 totals 17 residues. CDR3 coding DNA: TGTGCCAGCAGTGGGGGGGTGGTCACGAGCTCCTACAATGAGCAGTTCTTC. It translates to CASSGGVVTSSYNEQFF.

V gene TRBV27 combines with J gene TRBJ1-4; no clear D gene. CDR1 and CDR2 from the germline V gene are MNHEY and SMNVEV (reference sequence). Trimming removed 2 bases at V and 4 bases at J, with 8 bases between. The CDR3 is 14 amino acids. Written as DNA, the CDR3 is TGTGCCAGCAGTTTAGTCCCTCGTAATGAAAAACTGTTTTTT. Translating it yields CASSLVPRNEKLFF.

This clone was seen only a few times. V is TRBV5-1 and J is TRBJ2-1; 15 bases fit TRBD2. The CDR3 spans 16 residues. J was trimmed by 11 bases and V by 6 bases; bases with no gene match: 12. CDR1 is SGHRS and CDR2 is YFSETQ in the germline V gene. CDR3 sequence (DNA): TGCGCCAGCACTACGGGACTAGCGGGGGGCCACCAACAGCAGTTCTTC. Its protein product is CASTTGLAGGHQQQFF.